This T cell receptor beta chain was sequenced during a study of OX40 agonist ivuxolimab in advanced cancers. This clone is labeled medium-sized. Trimming took off 1 base at V and 1 base at J, with 13 bases between the two ends. The germline CDR1 and CDR2 sequences are MNHNS and SASEGT. The CDR3 is 16 amino acids. Produced via immunoSEQ multiplex PCR; TCRdb's table is partial and in-frame only. The sample shows roughly 15,000 clones, about 80% of them seen only once. The chain has TRBV6-1 and TRBJ1-2; tentatively, D is TRBD1 (6 bases). Sequences were derived from CD4+ or CD8+ T cells sorted from blood, sampled in a trial of the OX40 agonist ivuxolimab. The sequence was collected from an adult with an advanced solid tumor such as melanoma, head and neck, liver or kidney cancer. CDR3 nucleotides: TGTGCCAGCAGTGAAGGCGCAGGGGCCCATAACTATGGCTACACCTTC. The encoded protein is CASSEGAGAHNYGYTF.